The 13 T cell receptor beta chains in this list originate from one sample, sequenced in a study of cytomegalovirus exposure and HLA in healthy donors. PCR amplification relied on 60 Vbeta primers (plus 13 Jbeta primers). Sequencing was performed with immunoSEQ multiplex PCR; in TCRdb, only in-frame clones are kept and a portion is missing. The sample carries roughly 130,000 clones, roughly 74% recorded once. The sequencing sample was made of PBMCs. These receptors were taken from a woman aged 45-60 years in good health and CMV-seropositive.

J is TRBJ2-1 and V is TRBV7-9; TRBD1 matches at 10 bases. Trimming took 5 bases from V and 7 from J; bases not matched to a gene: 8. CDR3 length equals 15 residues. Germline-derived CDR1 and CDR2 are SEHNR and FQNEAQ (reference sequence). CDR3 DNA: TGTGCCAGCAGCCCAGGACAGGGGGGTGTGAATGAGCAGTTCTTC. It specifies CASSPGQGGVNEQFF.

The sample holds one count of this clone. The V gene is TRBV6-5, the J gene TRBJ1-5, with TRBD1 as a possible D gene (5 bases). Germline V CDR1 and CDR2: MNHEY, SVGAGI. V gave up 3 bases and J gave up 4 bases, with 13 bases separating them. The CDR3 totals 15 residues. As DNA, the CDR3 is TGTGCCAGCAGTTATTACGTGGGGCCGAATCAGCCCCAGCATTTT. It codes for CASSYYVGPNQPQHF.

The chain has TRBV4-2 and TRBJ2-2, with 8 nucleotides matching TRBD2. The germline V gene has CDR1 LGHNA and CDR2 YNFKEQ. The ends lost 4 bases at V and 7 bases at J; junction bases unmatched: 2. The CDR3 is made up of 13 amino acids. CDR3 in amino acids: CASSPGGIGELFF. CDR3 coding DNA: TGTGCCAGCAGCCCGGGAGGGATCGGGGAGCTGTTTTTT.

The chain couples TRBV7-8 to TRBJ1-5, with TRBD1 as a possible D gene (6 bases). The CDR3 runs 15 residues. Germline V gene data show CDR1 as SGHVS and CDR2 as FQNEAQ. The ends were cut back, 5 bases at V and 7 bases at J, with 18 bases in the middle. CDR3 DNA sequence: TGTGCCAGCAGCGCAGGGACACCCGGGATCCAGCCCCAGCATTTT. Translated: CASSAGTPGIQPQHF. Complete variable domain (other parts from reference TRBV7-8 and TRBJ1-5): GAGVSQSPRYKVAKRGQDVALRCDPISGHVSLFWYQQALGQGPEFLTYFQNEAQLDKSGLPSDRFFAERPEGSVSTLKIQRTQQEDSAVYLCASSAGTPGIQPQHFGDGTRLSIL.

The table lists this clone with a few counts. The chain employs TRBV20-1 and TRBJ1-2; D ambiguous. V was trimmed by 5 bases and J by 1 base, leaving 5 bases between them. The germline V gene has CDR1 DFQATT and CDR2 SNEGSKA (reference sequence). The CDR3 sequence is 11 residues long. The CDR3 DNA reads TGCAGTGCTCCCATTAACTATGGCTACACCTTC. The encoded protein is CSAPINYGYTF.

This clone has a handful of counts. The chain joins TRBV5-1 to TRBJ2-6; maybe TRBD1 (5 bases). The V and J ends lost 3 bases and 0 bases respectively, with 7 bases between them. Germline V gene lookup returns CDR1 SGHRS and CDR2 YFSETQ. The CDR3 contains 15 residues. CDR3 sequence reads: CASSSQGSGANVLTF. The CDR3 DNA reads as TGCGCCAGCAGCTCCCAGGGCTCTGGGGCCAACGTCCTGACTTTC.

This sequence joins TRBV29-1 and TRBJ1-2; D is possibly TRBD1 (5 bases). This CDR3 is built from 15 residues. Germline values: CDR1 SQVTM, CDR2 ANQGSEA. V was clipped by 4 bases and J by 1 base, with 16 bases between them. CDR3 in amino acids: CSVGSRDGLNYGYTF. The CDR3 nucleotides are TGCAGCGTTGGTTCGCGGGACGGCCTTAACTATGGCTACACCTTC. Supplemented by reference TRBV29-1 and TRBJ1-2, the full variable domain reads SAVISQKPSRDICQRGTSLTIQCQVDSQVTMMFWYRQQPGQSLTLIATANQGSEATYESGFVIDKFPISRPNLTFSTLTVSNMSPEDSSIYLCSVGSRDGLNYGYTFGSGTRLTVV.

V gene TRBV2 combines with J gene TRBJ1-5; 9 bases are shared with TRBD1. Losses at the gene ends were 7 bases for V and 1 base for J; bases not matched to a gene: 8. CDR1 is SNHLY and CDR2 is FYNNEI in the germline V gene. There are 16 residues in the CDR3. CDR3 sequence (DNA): TGTGCCAGCAACGAACAGGGGGCCGGGAGCAATCAGCCCCAGCATTTT. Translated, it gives CASNEQGAGSNQPQHF.

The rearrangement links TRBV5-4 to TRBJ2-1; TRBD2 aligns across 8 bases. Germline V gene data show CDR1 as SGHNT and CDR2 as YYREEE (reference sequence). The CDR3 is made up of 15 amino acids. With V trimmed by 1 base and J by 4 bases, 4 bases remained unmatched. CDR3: CASSLSGGGYNEQFF. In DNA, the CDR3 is TGTGCCAGCAGCTTGAGCGGCGGGGGGTACAATGAGCAGTTCTTC.

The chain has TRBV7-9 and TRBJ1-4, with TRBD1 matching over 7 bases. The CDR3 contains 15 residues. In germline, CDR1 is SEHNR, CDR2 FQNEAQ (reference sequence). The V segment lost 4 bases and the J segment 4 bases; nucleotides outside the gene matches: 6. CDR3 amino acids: CASSSSGTVNEKLFF. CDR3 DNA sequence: TGTGCCAGCAGCTCGTCCGGGACAGTTAATGAAAAACTGTTTTTT.

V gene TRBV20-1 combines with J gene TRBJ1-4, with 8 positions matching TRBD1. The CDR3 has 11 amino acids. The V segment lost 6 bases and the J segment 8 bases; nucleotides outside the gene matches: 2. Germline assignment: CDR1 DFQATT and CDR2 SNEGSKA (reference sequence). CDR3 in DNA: TGCAGTGCAAACAGGGGGGAAAAACTGTTTTTT. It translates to CSANRGEKLFF.

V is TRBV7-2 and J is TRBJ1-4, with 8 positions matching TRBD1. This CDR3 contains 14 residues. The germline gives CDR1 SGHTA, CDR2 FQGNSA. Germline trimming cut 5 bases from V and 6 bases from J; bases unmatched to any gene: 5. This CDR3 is CASSRTGWYEKLFF. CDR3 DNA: TGTGCCAGCAGCCGGACAGGGTGGTATGAAAAACTGTTTTTT.

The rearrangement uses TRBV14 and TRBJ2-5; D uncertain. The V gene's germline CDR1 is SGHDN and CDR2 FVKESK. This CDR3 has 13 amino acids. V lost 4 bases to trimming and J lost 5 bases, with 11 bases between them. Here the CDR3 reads CASSPGYPETQYF. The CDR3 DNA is TGTGCCAGCAGCCCCGGGTATCCTGAGACCCAGTACTTC.